These 20 T cell receptor beta chains were all obtained from the same sample, sequenced in a study of cytomegalovirus exposure and HLA in healthy donors. The PCR was carried out with 60 Vbeta primers and 13 Jbeta primers. Here immunoSEQ multiplex PCR was the method, and the copy in TCRdb shows in-frame clones only, minus some. The sample holds approximately 110,000 clones, 69% seen once. Material for sequencing was PBMCs. These receptors all stem from a man aged 25 to 40 in good health and CMV-seronegative.

The chain is built from TRBV6-5 and TRBJ2-6; perhaps TRBD2 as D (5 bases). V lost 0 bases to trimming and J lost 0 bases, with 6 bases between them. The CDR3 runs 16 residues. CDR1 is MNHEY and CDR2 is SVGAGI in the germline V gene. The CDR3 loop reads CASSYSGSSGANVLTF. CDR3 sequence (DNA): TGTGCCAGCAGTTACTCGGGGAGCTCTGGGGCCAACGTCCTGACTTTC.

The J gene is TRBJ2-3, the V gene TRBV7-3; the match to TRBD1 covers 8 bases. In germline, CDR1 is SGHTA, CDR2 FQGTGA. J lost 8 bases, V lost 5 bases, and 6 bases had no gene match. CDR3 size: 13 residues. CDR3 residues: CASSLDREGTQYF. The CDR3 DNA reads as TGTGCCAGCAGCCTGGACAGGGAAGGTACGCAGTATTTT.

This clone was detected a few times. J is TRBJ2-1 and V is TRBV14, with D possibly matching TRBD2 (6 bases). Between the trimmed V and J ends, which lost 0 bases and 0 bases, there was a span of 9 bases. Germline V gives CDR1 SGHDN, CDR2 FVKESK. The CDR3 totals 16 residues. The CDR3 nucleotides are TGTGCCAGCAGCCAAGACCCGGGAGACTCCTACAATGAGCAGTTCTTC. Amino acid sequence: CASSQDPGDSYNEQFF.

The chain recombines TRBV9 with TRBJ2-5, with 7 bases matching TRBD2. V dropped 2 bases and J dropped 0; count of bases not matched to a gene: 1. This CDR3 is 14 amino acids long. The germline V gene has CDR1 SGDLS and CDR2 YYNGEE. The CDR3 loop is CASSVGGYQETQYF. DNA for the CDR3: TGTGCCAGCAGCGTCGGGGGGTACCAAGAGACCCAGTACTTC.

The gene calls are TRBV6-5 and TRBJ1-2; 9 bases line up with TRBD1. The CDR3 is 16 amino acids. Germline V lookup: CDR1 MNHEY, CDR2 SVGAGI. The junction had 14 bases not matched to a gene; V was cut back by 4 bases and J by 8 bases. For the CDR3, the DNA is TGTGCCAGCAGTTTGAGGGGGACAGGGTCTGCTGAGGGCTACACCTTC. Translated: CASSLRGTGSAEGYTF.

The rearrangement links TRBV6-1 to TRBJ2-1; D not resolved. This CDR3 has 13 residues. Germline CDR1 reads MNHNS; CDR2 reads SASEGT. V lost 6 bases and J 8 bases, leaving 14 bases between the germline ends. The DNA for the CDR3 is TGTGCCAGCAGCAAGTCCCGGTCGGATGAGCAGTTCTTC. Amino acid sequence: CASSKSRSDEQFF.

This chain joins TRBV5-1 and TRBJ2-1; TRBD2 matches 13 bases. Germline V gives CDR1 SGHRS, CDR2 YFSETQ. V was clipped by 6 bases and J by 7 bases; unmatched bases: 4. The CDR3 covers 14 residues. CDR3 sequence: CASMWTSGSNEQFF. CDR3 sequence (DNA): TGCGCCAGCATGTGGACTAGCGGGAGTAATGAGCAGTTCTTC.

This clone was counted between two and nine times. The rearrangement joins TRBV7-8 to TRBJ1-2, with a possible D match to TRBD1 (6 bases). Trimming shortened V by 1 base and J by 5 bases, and 14 bases separated the two germline ends. This CDR3 contains 15 residues. Per the germline V gene, CDR1 is SGHVS and CDR2 is FQNEAQ. The CDR3 nucleotides are TGTGCCAGCAGCTTAGGAACAGGGCTCGGATATGGCTACACCTTC. Protein sequence: CASSLGTGLGYGYTF.

The chain uses TRBV29-1 and TRBJ1-1; a weak D match, TRBD1 (5 bases). Looked up from germline, CDR1 is SQVTM and CDR2 is ANQGSEA. V was pared by 7 bases and J by 3 bases, with 9 bases between. CDR3 length: 11 residues. This chain's CDR3 is CSGGEDTEAFF. The CDR3, as DNA: TGCAGCGGGGGGGAGGACACTGAAGCTTTCTTT.

This clone was recorded a few times. The chain has TRBV6-6 and TRBJ2-2, with 7 bases aligning to TRBD1. Losses at the gene ends were 5 bases for V and 5 bases for J; bases not matched to a gene: 5. CDR3 length equals 14 residues. CDR1 MNHNY and CDR2 SVGAGI come from the germline V gene (reference sequence). CDR3 protein: CASSRNRGTGELFF. The CDR3 DNA follows: TGTGCCAGCAGTAGAAACAGGGGTACCGGGGAGCTGTTTTTT.

The genes are TRBV10-3 and TRBJ2-1; 8 positions match TRBD1. The CDR3 has 15 residues. Germline assignment: CDR1 ENHRY and CDR2 SYGVKD. J gave up 0 bases and V 2 bases, and 0 bases lay outside the gene matches. The DNA of the CDR3 is TGTGCCATCAGTGAGACAGGGGGCTCCTACAATGAGCAGTTCTTC. Protein: CAISETGGSYNEQFF.

V usage is TRBV7-3 and J usage is TRBJ2-1; 7 bases are shared with TRBD2. V was clipped by 5 bases and J by 1 base; unmatched bases: 14. Germline loops: CDR1 SGHTA, CDR2 FQGTGA. The CDR3 sequence is 18 residues long. CDR3 loop: CASSTLLGTAGSYNEQFF. CDR3 coding DNA: TGTGCCAGCAGCACCCTTTTAGGTACAGCGGGATCCTACAATGAGCAGTTCTTC.

V and J are TRBV6-6 and TRBJ2-7; 9 bases match TRBD2. Per germline, CDR1 MNHNY and CDR2 SVGAGI (reference sequence). Trimming took 0 bases from V and 4 from J; bases not matched to a gene: 7. The CDR3 is 16 residues long. The CDR3 sequence: CASSYSGSTSGYEQYF. The CDR3 DNA reads TGTGCCAGCAGTTACTCGGGGTCGACTAGCGGTTACGAGCAGTACTTC.

The rearrangement links TRBV30 to TRBJ1-2; 8 bases align to TRBD1. The CDR3 consists of 13 residues. V dropped 7 bases and J dropped 4; count of bases not matched to a gene: 8. CDR1 GTSNPN and CDR2 SVGIG come from the germline V gene (reference sequence). CDR3 DNA: TGTGCCTCCCAGGGGGCGCGTGGCTATGGCTACACCTTC. It yields the protein CASQGARGYGYTF.

The V call is TRBV7-2, the J call TRBJ1-2, with TRBD1 matching over 8 bases. CDR1 and CDR2 (germline): SGHTA, FQGNSA. V lost 2 bases and J lost 0; bases outside the gene matches: 11. The CDR3 totals 18 residues. CDR3 region: CASSLYRQGAAANYGYTF. DNA for the CDR3: TGTGCCAGCAGCTTATACCGGCAGGGGGCGGCGGCTAACTATGGCTACACCTTC.

CDR3 sequence: CASSGTAFSGNTIYF. The DNA of the CDR3 is TGTGCCAGCAGCGGGACAGCATTCTCTGGAAACACCATATATTTT. V and J are TRBV7-2 and TRBJ1-3; 7 positions agree with TRBD1. J was trimmed by 0 bases and V by 5 bases; bases with no gene match: 4. Germline V gives CDR1 SGHTA, CDR2 FQGNSA. CDR3 length: 15 amino acids.

The sample holds a few counts of this clone. The gene calls are TRBV28 and TRBJ2-3, with TRBD2 matching 11 bases. The CDR3 runs to 15 residues. V dropped 5 bases and J dropped 4; count of bases not matched to a gene: 5. Germline lookup yields CDR1 MDHEN and CDR2 SYDVKM. The CDR3 sequence is CASSTSGSGADTQYF. CDR3 in DNA: TGTGCCAGCAGTACTAGCGGGAGCGGGGCAGATACGCAGTATTTT. Combining the CDR3 with reference TRBV28 and TRBJ2-3 gives the whole variable domain DVKVTQSSRYLVKRTGEKVFLECVQDMDHENMFWYRQDPGLGLRLIYFSYDVKMKEKGDIPEGYSVSREKKERFSLILESASTNQTSMYLCASSTSGSGADTQYFGPGTRLTVL.

V usage is TRBV19 and J usage is TRBJ1-3; 8 bases match TRBD1. V gave up 6 bases and J gave up 2 bases; unmatched junction bases: 3. Germline CDR1 is LNHDA and CDR2 is SQIVND (reference sequence). The CDR3 sequence is 14 residues long. In nucleotides, the CDR3 is TGTGCCAGTAGAGACAGGGGCACTGGAAACACCATATATTTT. Its translation is CASRDRGTGNTIYF.

The gene calls are TRBV21-1 and TRBJ2-1; TRBD2 is the table's D call, not checked against the DNA. TRBV21-1 counts as a pseudogene. This CDR3 has 19 residues. The CDR3 region has the DNA TGTGCCAGCAGCAAATTTAGCGCGGCTACCTCATACTCCTACAATGAGCAGTTCTTC. Translated: CASSKFSAATSYSYNEQFF.

The J gene is TRBJ2-3, the V gene TRBV5-4, with D hard to call. Germline values: CDR1 SGHNT, CDR2 YYREEE (reference sequence). The CDR3 totals 15 residues. Trimming removed 4 bases from V and 1 base from J, with 13 bases in between. The CDR3 coding sequence is TGTGCCAGCAGCCTGGCCGTGGCGGGCACAGATACGCAGTATTTT. Its translation: CASSLAVAGTDTQYF.